Listed below are T cell receptor beta chains from one sample, sequenced in a study of T-cell memory formation after mild COVID-19. Each CDR3 protein is one row after TCRdb ran MiXCR on the 5' RACE reads. The sample shows about 150,000 distinct CDR3 sequences, approximately 13% of them seen only once. The sequenced sample consisted of PBMCs or a T cell subset sorted from them (not recorded which). These receptor sequences come from a man aged 18 to 30 who had mild COVID-19 (a few samples of this study predate the infection). Cell type and time point are not known. Both conserved end residues are part of each CDR3. A D gene is named only where the DNA matches it firmly. Size tells how often a clone was seen (once, few, many) or the class of an expanded clone, and some rows leave it out.

few	TRBV7-2	TRBJ1-3	.	CASSLAGIRTGNTIYF	TGTGCCAGCAGCTTAGCGGGAATCCGCACTGGAAACACCATATATTTT
few	TRBV28	TRBJ1-2	.	CASREGFNYGYTF	TGTGCCAGCAGGGAGGGCTTTAACTATGGCTACACCTTC
few	TRBV12-3/TRBV12-4	TRBJ2-5	.	CASSLDPSREEGTQYF	TGTGCCAGCAGTTTAGACCCTTCGCGGGAAGAAGGGACCCAGTACTTC
.	TRBV20-1	TRBJ2-1	.	CSARRRQGGSNEQFF	TGCAGTGCTCGCCGCCGGCAGGGGGGGTCCAATGAGCAGTTCTTC
.	TRBV15	TRBJ2-5	.	CATSRDQGKETQYF	TGTGCCACCAGCAGAGATCAGGGTAAAGAGACCCAGTACTTC
few	TRBV5-4	TRBJ2-3	.	CASTQREVDTQYF	TGTGCCAGCACTCAAAGGGAAGTGGATACGCAGTATTTT
.	TRBV10-3	TRBJ2-1	.	CAISVRADSYNEQFF	TGTGCCATCAGTGTTAGGGCAGACTCCTACAATGAGCAGTTCTTC
.	TRBV7-9	TRBJ2-1	.	CASSLDIGVYNEQFF	TGTGCCAGCAGCTTGGACATTGGGGTTTACAATGAGCAGTTCTTC
.	TRBV4-3	TRBJ2-5	.	CASSQVDTGETQYF	TGCGCCAGCAGCCAAGTCGACACAGGAGAGACCCAGTACTTC
few	TRBV10-3	TRBJ2-3	.	CATAGLNTDTQYF	TGTGCCACCGCTGGACTCAACACAGATACGCAGTATTTT
.	TRBV7-2	TRBJ1-2	.	CASGGGAGTYGYTF	TGTGCCAGCGGCGGAGGCGCAGGGACCTATGGCTACACCTTC
.	TRBV3-1	TRBJ1-6	.	CASSQRQHNSPLHF	TGTGCCAGCAGCCAAAGGCAGCATAATTCACCCCTCCACTTT
few	TRBV11-3	TRBJ2-1	.	CASSSWGVDEQFF	TGTGCCAGCAGCTCTTGGGGAGTCGATGAGCAGTTCTTC
.	TRBV4-2	TRBJ2-3	TRBD2	CASSQDIGGASDTQYF	TGTGCCAGCAGCCAAGATATCGGGGGGGCTTCAGATACGCAGTATTTT
.	TRBV5-1	TRBJ2-3	.	CASSFRLTQGGSTDTQYF	TGCGCCAGCAGCTTCCGCCTAACCCAGGGGGGCAGCACAGATACGCAGTATTTT
.	TRBV24-1	TRBJ2-1	.	CATSFNNEQFF	TGTGCCACCAGTTTTAACAATGAGCAGTTCTTC
.	TRBV28	TRBJ1-1	.	CASSPRSMNTEAFF	TGTGCCAGCAGTCCTAGGAGCATGAACACTGAAGCTTTCTTT
few	TRBV6-5	TRBJ1-3	.	CASSYDSRNTIYF	TGTGCCAGCAGTTACGACAGTAGAAACACCATATATTTT
few	TRBV6-2/TRBV6-3	TRBJ2-4	.	CASSAGGGDKNIQYF	TGTGCCAGCAGCGCCGGGGGTGGAGACAAAAACATTCAGTACTTC
many	TRBV18	TRBJ1-5	.	CASSRGGPQPQHF	TGTGCCAGCTCACGAGGGGGGCCTCAGCCCCAGCATTTT